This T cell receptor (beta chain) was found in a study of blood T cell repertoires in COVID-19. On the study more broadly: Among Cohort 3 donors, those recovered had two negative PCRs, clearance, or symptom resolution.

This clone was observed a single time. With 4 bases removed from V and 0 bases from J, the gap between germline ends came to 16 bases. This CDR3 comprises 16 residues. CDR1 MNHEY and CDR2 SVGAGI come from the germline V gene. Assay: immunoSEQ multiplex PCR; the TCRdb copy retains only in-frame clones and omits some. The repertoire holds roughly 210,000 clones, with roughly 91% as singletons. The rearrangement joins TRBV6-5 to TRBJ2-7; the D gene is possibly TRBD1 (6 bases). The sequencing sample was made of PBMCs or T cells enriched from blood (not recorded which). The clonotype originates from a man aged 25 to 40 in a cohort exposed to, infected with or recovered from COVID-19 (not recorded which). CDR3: CASSSLRQASSYEQYF. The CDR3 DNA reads TGTGCCAGCAGTTCCCTTAGACAGGCAAGCTCCTACGAGCAGTACTTC.